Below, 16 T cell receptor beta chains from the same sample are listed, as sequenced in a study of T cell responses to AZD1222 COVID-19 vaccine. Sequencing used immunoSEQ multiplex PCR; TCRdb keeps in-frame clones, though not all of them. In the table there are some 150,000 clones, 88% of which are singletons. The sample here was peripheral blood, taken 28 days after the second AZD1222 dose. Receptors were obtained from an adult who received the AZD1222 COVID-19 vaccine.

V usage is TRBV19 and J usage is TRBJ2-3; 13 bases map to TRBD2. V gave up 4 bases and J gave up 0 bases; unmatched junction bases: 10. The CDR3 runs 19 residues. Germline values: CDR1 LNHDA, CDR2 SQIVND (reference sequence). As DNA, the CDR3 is TGTGCCAGTAGTACCGACAGCGTGGGACTAGCGGGGAGCACAGATACGCAGTATTTT. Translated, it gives CASSTDSVGLAGSTDTQYF.

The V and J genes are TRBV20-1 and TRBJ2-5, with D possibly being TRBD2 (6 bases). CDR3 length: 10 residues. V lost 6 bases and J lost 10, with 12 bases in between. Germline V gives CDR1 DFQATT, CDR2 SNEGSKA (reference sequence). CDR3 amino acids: CSAGSGLQYF. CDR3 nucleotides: TGCAGTGCCGGGTCGGGACTCCAGTACTTC.

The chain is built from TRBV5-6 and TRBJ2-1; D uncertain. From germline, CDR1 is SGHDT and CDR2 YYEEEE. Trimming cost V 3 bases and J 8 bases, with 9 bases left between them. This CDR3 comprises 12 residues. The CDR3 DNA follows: TGTGCCAGCAGCTCAGAAGTCTATGAGCAGTTCTTC. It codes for CASSSEVYEQFF.

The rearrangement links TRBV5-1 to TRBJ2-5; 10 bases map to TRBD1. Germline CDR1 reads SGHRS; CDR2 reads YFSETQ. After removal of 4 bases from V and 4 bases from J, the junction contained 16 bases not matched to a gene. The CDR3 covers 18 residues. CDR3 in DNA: TGCGCCAGCAGCAGCTGGACAGGGGGGATCAATGTACGAGAGACCCAGTACTTC. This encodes CASSSWTGGINVRETQYF.

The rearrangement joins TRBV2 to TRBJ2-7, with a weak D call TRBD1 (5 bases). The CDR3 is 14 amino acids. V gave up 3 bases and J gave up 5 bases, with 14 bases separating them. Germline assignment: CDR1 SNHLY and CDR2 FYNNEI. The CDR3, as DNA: TGTGCCAGCAGTGAGGTCAGGGCCTCGGACGAGCAGTACTTC. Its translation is CASSEVRASDEQYF.

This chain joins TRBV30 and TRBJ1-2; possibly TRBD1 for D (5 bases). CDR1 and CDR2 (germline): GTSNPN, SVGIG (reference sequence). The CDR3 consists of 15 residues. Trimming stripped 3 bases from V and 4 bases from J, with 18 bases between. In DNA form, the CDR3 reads TGTGCCTGGAGAACTATCAGGGAGATACCCTATGGCTACACCTTC. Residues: CAWRTIREIPYGYTF.

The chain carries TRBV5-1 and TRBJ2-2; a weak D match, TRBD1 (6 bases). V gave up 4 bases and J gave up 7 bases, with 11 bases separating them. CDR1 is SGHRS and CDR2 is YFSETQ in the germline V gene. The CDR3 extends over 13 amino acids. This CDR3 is CASSIQGNGELFF. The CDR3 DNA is TGCGCCAGCAGCATACAGGGTAACGGGGAGCTGTTTTTT. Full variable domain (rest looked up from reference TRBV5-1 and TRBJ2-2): KAGVTQTPRYLIKTRGQQVTLSCSPISGHRSVSWYQQTPGQGLQFLFEYFSETQRNKGNFPGRFSGRQFSNSRSEMNVSTLELGDSALYLCASSIQGNGELFFGEGSRLTVL.

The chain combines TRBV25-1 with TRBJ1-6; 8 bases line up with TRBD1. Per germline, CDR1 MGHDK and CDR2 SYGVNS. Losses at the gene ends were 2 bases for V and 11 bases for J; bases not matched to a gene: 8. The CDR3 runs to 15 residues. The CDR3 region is CASSEVRQGTTPLHF. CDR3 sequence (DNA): TGTGCCAGCAGTGAAGTGCGACAGGGGACTACACCCCTCCACTTT. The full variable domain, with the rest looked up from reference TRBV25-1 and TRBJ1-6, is EADIYQTPRYLVIGTGKKITLECSQTMGHDKMYWYQQDPGMELHLIHYSYGVNSTEKGDLSSESTVSRIRTEHFPLTLESARPSHTSQYLCASSEVRQGTTPLHFGNGTRLTVT.

The CDR3 region has the DNA TGTGCCAGCAGTGGGGAGTCTGAAGCTTTCTTT. The encoded protein is CASSGESEAFF. The V call is TRBV6-6, the J call TRBJ1-1, with D uncertain. This CDR3 is built from 11 residues. The germline V and J ends were trimmed by 5 bases and 6 bases, with 7 bases remaining between them. Germline CDR1 is MNHNY and CDR2 is SVGAGI (reference sequence).

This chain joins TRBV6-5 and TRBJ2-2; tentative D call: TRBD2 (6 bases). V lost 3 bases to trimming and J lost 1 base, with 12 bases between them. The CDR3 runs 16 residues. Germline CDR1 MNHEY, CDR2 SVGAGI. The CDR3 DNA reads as TGTGCCAGCAGTTATGTGCGGGGCCAGAACACCGGGGAGCTGTTTTTT. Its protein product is CASSYVRGQNTGELFF.

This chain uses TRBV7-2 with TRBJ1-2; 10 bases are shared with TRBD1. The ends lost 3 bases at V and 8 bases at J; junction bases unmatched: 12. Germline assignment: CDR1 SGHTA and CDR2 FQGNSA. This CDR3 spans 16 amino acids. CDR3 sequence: CASSFKPGQGKGGYTF. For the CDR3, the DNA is TGTGCCAGCAGCTTTAAACCGGGACAGGGGAAAGGCGGCTACACCTTC.

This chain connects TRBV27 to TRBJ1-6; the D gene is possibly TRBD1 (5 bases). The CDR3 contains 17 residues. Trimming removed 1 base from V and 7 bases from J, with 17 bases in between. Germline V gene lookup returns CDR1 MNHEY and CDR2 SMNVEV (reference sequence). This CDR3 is CASSLWGRVSENSPLHF. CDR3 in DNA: TGTGCCAGCAGTTTATGGGGACGGGTTTCAGAGAATTCACCCCTCCACTTT.

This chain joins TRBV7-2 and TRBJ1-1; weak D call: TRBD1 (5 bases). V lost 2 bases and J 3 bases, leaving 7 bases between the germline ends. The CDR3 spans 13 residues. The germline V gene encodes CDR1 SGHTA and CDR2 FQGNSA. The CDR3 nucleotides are TGTGCCAGCAGCTTATGGGGCGACACTGAAGCTTTCTTT. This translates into CASSLWGDTEAFF. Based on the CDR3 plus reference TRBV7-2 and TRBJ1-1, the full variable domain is GAGVSQSPSNKVTEKGKDVELRCDPISGHTALYWYRQSLGQGLEFLIYFQGNSAPDKSGLPSDRFSAERTGGSVSTLTIQRTQQEDSAVYLCASSLWGDTEAFFGQGTRLTVV.

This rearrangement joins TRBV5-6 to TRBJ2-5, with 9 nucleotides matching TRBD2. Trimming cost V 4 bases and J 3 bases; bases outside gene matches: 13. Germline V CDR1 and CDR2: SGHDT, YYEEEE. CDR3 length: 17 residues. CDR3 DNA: TGTGCCAGCAGCCTGACTAGCGGCTACATCCAAAAAGAGACCCAGTACTTC. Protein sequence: CASSLTSGYIQKETQYF.

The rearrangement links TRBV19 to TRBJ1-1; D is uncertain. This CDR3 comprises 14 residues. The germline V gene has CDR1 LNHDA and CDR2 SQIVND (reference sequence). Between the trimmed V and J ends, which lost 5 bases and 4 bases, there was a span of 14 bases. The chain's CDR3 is CASSVQPFLTEAFF. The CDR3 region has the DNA TGTGCCAGTAGTGTCCAACCTTTCCTCACTGAAGCTTTCTTT.

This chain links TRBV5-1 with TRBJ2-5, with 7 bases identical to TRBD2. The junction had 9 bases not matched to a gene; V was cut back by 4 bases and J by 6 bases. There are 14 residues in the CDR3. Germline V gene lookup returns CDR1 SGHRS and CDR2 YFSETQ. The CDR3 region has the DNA TGCGCCAGCAGCAACGGGACGGGGGGAAAGACCCAGTACTTC. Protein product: CASSNGTGGKTQYF.